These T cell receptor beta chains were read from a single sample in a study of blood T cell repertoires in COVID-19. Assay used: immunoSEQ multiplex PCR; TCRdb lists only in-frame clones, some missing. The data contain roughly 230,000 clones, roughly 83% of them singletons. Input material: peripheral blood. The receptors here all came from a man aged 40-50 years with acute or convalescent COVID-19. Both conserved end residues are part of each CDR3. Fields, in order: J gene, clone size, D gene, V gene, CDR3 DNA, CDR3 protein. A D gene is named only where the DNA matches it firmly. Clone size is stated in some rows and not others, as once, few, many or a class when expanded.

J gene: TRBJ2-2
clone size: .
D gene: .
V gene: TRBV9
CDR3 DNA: TGTGCCAGCAGCTCCTACGGGGAGCTGTTTTTT
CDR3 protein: CASSSYGELFF

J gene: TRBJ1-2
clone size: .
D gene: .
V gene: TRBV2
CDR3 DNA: TGTGCCAGCAGTATTGGGGACACAGTTTATGGCTACACCTTC
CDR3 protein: CASSIGDTVYGYTF

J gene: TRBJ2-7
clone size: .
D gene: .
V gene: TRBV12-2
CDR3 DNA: TGTGCAAGTCGCTTACCCGGACGTGGGGACAGAACCTACGAGCAGTACTTC
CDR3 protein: CASRLPGRGDRTYEQYF

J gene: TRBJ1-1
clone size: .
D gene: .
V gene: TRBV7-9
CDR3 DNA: TGTGCCAGCAGCCCCCGGGGGGGGAAGAACACTGAAGCTTTCTTT
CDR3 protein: CASSPRGGKNTEAFF

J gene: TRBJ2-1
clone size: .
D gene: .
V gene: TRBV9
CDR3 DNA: TGTGCCAGCAGCGTAGTAAGCGGCTCCTACAATGAGCAGTTCTTC
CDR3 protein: CASSVVSGSYNEQFF

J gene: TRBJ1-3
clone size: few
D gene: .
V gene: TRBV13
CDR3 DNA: TGTGCCAGCAGCTTAGATGGCCCGCGGGCTGGAAACACCATATATTTT
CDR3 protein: CASSLDGPRAGNTIYF

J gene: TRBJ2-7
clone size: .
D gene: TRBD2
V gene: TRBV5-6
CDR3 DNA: TGTGCCAGCAGCGCTAAACTAGCGAACTCCTACGAGCAGTACTTC
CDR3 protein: CASSAKLANSYEQYF

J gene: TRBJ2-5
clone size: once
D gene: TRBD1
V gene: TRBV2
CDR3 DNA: TGTGCCAGCAGTCGACAGGGGGGGCAAGAGACCCAGTACTTC
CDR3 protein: CASSRQGGQETQYF

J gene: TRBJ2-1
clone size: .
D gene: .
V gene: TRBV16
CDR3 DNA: TGTGCCAGCGCTCCAGGGACCTACAATGAGCAGTTCTTC
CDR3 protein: CASAPGTYNEQFF

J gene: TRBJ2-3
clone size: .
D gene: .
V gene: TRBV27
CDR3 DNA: TGTGCCAGCAGTTTATATCCCGGGGGCACAGATACGCAGTATTTT
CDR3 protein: CASSLYPGGTDTQYF

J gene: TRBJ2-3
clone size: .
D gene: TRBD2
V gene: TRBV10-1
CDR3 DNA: TGCGCCAGCAGTGATCCGACTAGCGGGAGCACAGATACGCAGTATTTT
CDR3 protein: CASSDPTSGSTDTQYF

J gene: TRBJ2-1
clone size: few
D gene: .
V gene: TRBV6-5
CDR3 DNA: TGTGCCAGCAGTTTAGGACGGGTCGGGGTGCAGTTCTTC
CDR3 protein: CASSLGRVGVQFF

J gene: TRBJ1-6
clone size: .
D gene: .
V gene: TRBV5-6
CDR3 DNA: TGTGCCAGCAGGGACATGTCGAACTCACCCCTCCACTTT
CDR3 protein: CASRDMSNSPLHF

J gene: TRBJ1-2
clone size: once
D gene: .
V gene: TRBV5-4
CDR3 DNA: TGTGCCAGCCATCCAGGGTCGGTTAGGACAGCCTATGGCTACACCTTC
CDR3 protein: CASHPGSVRTAYGYTF